These 19 T cell receptor beta chains came from one sample sequenced in a study of cytomegalovirus exposure and HLA in healthy donors. It was with 60 Vbeta and 13 Jbeta primers that the PCR ran. Assay: immunoSEQ multiplex PCR; the TCRdb copy retains only in-frame clones and omits some. This table holds roughly 260,000 clones, 70% to 90% found once. Source material: PBMCs. The receptor set was obtained from a middle-aged woman in good health and CMV-seropositive.

This clone was detected only a few times. This chain connects TRBV7-2 to TRBJ1-4, with TRBD1 matching over 9 bases. The CDR3 covers 16 residues. CDR1 and CDR2 from the germline V gene are SGHTA and FQGNSA. J was trimmed by 5 bases and V by 5 bases; bases with no gene match: 9. The CDR3 spells CASSQGYGTGNEKLFF. CDR3 coding DNA: TGTGCCAGCAGCCAAGGTTACGGGACAGGGAATGAAAAACTGTTTTTT.

V is TRBV27 and J is TRBJ2-7; TRBD2 agrees at 13 bases. The CDR3 runs 16 residues. The trim removed 2 bases at V and 2 bases at J, leaving 3 bases unmatched. The germline V gene has CDR1 MNHEY and CDR2 SMNVEV (reference sequence). CDR3 DNA: TGTGCCAGCAGTTTAGAAGGGACTAGCGGGACCTACGAGCAGTACTTC. This gives the protein CASSLEGTSGTYEQYF.

The chain has TRBV28 and TRBJ1-5; perhaps TRBD1 as D (6 bases). V lost 6 bases, J lost 2 bases, and 14 bases lay in between. The germline V gene encodes CDR1 MDHEN and CDR2 SYDVKM. CDR3 length: 15 amino acids. The CDR3 sequence is CASRKQGRGNQPQHF. The CDR3 DNA reads as TGTGCCAGCAGAAAACAGGGCCGTGGCAATCAGCCCCAGCATTTT.

The chain uses TRBV5-1 and TRBJ2-2; a weak D match, TRBD1 (5 bases). V lost 1 base and J lost 4, with 17 bases in between. The germline CDR1 and CDR2 sequences are SGHRS and YFSETQ. The CDR3 has 17 amino acids. This CDR3 is CASSLTPLGRGTGELFF. In nucleotides, the CDR3 is TGCGCCAGCAGCTTGACCCCCCTGGGGCGAGGCACCGGGGAGCTGTTTTTT.

The chain employs TRBV9 and TRBJ2-3; 8 nucleotides match TRBD1. This CDR3 has 16 amino acids. In germline, CDR1 is SGDLS, CDR2 YYNGEE. V lost 4 bases, J lost 1 base, and 8 bases stayed unmatched. For the CDR3, the DNA is TGTGCCAGCAGCTTTAGCAGGGGGCCTGGCACAGATACGCAGTATTTT. Translated: CASSFSRGPGTDTQYF.

This clone came up once. The chain is built from TRBV6-5 and TRBJ2-7, with TRBD2 matching 12 bases. Per the germline V gene, CDR1 is MNHEY and CDR2 is SVGAGI. Trimming at V came to 0 bases and at J to 4 bases, leaving 1 base not matched to a gene. This CDR3 is built from 15 residues. The CDR3 region is CASSYSGTSGYEQYF. Here the CDR3 DNA reads TGTGCCAGCAGTTACTCAGGGACTAGCGGGTACGAGCAGTACTTC.

A note on this clone: The germline gene is not matched at one end of the junction; a read error may be the cause. The chain employs TRBV7-9 and TRBJ1-2; tentative D call: TRBD1 (6 bases). The CDR3 has 12 amino acids. Per the germline V gene, CDR1 is SEHNR and CDR2 is FQNEAQ (reference sequence). The CDR3 nucleotides read TGTTCCAGCAGCCCGGGGGGCTGGGGCTACACCTTC. Translated, it gives CSSSPGGWGYTF.

This clone is a singleton in its sample. This chain joins TRBV19 and TRBJ2-3; 14 nucleotides match TRBD2. Germline CDR1 reads LNHDA; CDR2 reads SQIVND (reference sequence). V was clipped by 6 bases and J by 0 bases; unmatched bases: 8. The length of the CDR3 is 18 residues. The DNA of the CDR3 is TGTGCCAGTAGCAGAAGGACTAGCGGGAGGACGAGCACAGATACGCAGTATTTT. It translates to CASSRRTSGRTSTDTQYF. The full variable domain, rest sourced from reference TRBV19 and TRBJ2-3, is DGGITQSPKYLFRKEGQNVTLSCEQNLNHDAMYWYRQDPGQGLRLIYYSQIVNDFQKGDIAEGYSVSREKKESFPLTVTSAQKNPTAFYLCASSRRTSGRTSTDTQYFGPGTRLTVL.

The chain is built from TRBV5-1 and TRBJ2-3, with D uncertain. V was trimmed by 0 bases and J by 3 bases, leaving 8 bases between them. The CDR3 spans 14 residues. Germline CDR1 and CDR2: SGHRS and YFSETQ. CDR3 bases: TGCGCCAGCAGCTTGGGACTGGATACAGATACGCAGTATTTT. It encodes CASSLGLDTDTQYF.

The chain links TRBV7-3 to TRBJ2-7; 10 positions agree with TRBD2. Germline V lookup: CDR1 SGHTA, CDR2 FQGTGA. The V gene end was trimmed by 3 bases and the J gene end by 6 bases; junction bases not matched to a gene: 5. CDR3 length: 14 residues. The CDR3 DNA reads as TGTGCCAGCAGCTTGGCTAGCGGGAGCAGCGAGCAGTACTTC. Translating gives CASSLASGSSEQYF.

The chain is built from TRBV12-5 and TRBJ2-1, with 9 bases fitting TRBD2. The V segment lost 3 bases and the J segment 1 base; nucleotides outside the gene matches: 7. CDR1 is LGHNT and CDR2 is FRNRAP in the germline V gene. The CDR3 has 17 amino acids. Written as DNA, the CDR3 is TGTGCTAGTGGTTTTGCTATGACTAGCGGATCCTACAATGAGCAGTTCTTC. Amino acids: CASGFAMTSGSYNEQFF. Complete variable domain (other parts from reference TRBV12-5 and TRBJ2-1): DARVTQTPRHKVTEMGQEVTMRCQPILGHNTVFWYRQTMMQGLELLAYFRNRAPLDDSGMPKDRFSAEMPDATLATLKIQPSEPRDSAVYFCASGFAMTSGSYNEQFFGPGTRLTVL.

V usage is TRBV15 and J usage is TRBJ1-5; a weak D match, TRBD1 (6 bases). This CDR3 is built from 13 residues. V lost 8 bases to trimming and J lost 6 bases, with 14 bases between them. CDR1 and CDR2 (germline): LNHNV, YYDKDF (reference sequence). CDR3 region: CATGHRESQPQHF. CDR3 coding DNA: TGTGCCACCGGACACAGGGAGAGTCAGCCCCAGCATTTT.

The chain links TRBV29-1 to TRBJ1-5; 9 nucleotides match TRBD1. The CDR3 runs to 14 residues. Per germline, CDR1 SQVTM and CDR2 ANQGSEA. The V gene end was trimmed by 6 bases and the J gene end by 4 bases; junction bases not matched to a gene: 7. The CDR3 region is CSVRTGERNQPQHF. The CDR3 DNA sequence: TGCAGCGTCCGGACAGGGGAGAGAAATCAGCCCCAGCATTTT.

The chain couples TRBV11-3 to TRBJ2-7; TRBD2 aligns across 7 bases. Germline CDR1 reads SGHNT; CDR2 reads YENEEA. With 2 bases clipped from V and 7 bases from J, the junction kept 14 bases outside the gene matches. The CDR3 has 16 residues. The CDR3 reads CASSLFGGLLLEEQYF. The CDR3 DNA is TGTGCCAGCAGCTTATTTGGGGGACTATTACTGGAAGAGCAGTACTTC.

The rearrangement uses TRBV30 and TRBJ1-2, with D perhaps TRBD1 (5 bases). The germline gives CDR1 GTSNPN, CDR2 SVGIG (reference sequence). The CDR3 length is 14 residues. Trimming took 1 base from V and 5 from J, leaving 14 bases between them. CDR3 sequence (DNA): TGTGCCTGGAGTGCAGGGAGGTTGGGTTATGGCTACACCTTC. This codes for CAWSAGRLGYGYTF.

This clone was counted only a few times. This chain uses TRBV30 with TRBJ2-6; the match to TRBD1 covers 9 bases. The germline CDR1 and CDR2 sequences are GTSNPN and SVGIG (reference sequence). This CDR3 is 16 amino acids long. J was trimmed by 0 bases and V by 6 bases; bases with no gene match: 6. The CDR3 DNA follows: TGTGCCTGCCAACAGGGGGCCCTCTCTGGGGCCAACGTCCTGACTTTC. Translated: CACQQGALSGANVLTF.

In nucleotides, the CDR3 is TGTGCCAGCAGCTTATCGCGGAGCCCGAACACTGAAGCTTTCTTT. It is translated as CASSLSRSPNTEAFF. This chain connects TRBV11-3 to TRBJ1-1, with D hard to call. Germline lookup yields CDR1 SGHNT and CDR2 YENEEA. The CDR3 spans 15 residues. V was cut by 2 bases and J by 1 base, with 11 bases left in between.

A few counts support this clone. This chain connects TRBV19 to TRBJ2-7; TRBD1 aligns across 10 bases. CDR3 length: 14 residues. Germline CDR1 reads LNHDA; CDR2 reads SQIVND (reference sequence). V was clipped by 5 bases and J by 3 bases; unmatched bases: 4. CDR3: CASSEGDRGYEQYF. The DNA of the CDR3 is TGTGCCAGTAGTGAAGGGGACAGGGGCTACGAGCAGTACTTC.

The V call is TRBV29-1, the J call TRBJ2-7; 9 nucleotides line up with TRBD1. J gave up 4 bases and V 6 bases, and 13 bases lay outside the gene matches. CDR3 length equals 15 residues. CDR1 and CDR2 (germline): SQVTM, ANQGSEA. The CDR3 here is CSVRLDRGRTYEQYF. In DNA form, the CDR3 reads TGCAGCGTCCGCTTGGACAGGGGTCGTACTTACGAGCAGTACTTC.